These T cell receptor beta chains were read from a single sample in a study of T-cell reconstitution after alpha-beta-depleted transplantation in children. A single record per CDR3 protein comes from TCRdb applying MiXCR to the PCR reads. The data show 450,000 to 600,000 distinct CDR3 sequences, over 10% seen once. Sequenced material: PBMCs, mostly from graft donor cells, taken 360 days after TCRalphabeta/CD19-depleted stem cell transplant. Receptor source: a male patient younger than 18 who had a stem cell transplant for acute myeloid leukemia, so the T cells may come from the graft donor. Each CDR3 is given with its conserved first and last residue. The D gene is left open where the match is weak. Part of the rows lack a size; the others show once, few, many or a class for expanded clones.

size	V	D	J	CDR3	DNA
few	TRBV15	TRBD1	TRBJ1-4	CATSRAGTVNEKLFF	TGTGCCACCAGCAGGGCCGGGACAGTAAATGAAAAACTGTTTTTT
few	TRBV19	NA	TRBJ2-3	CASSISDGAHTDTQYF	TGTGCCAGTAGTATATCGGACGGAGCACACACAGATACGCAGTATTTT
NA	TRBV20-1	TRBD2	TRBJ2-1	CSASTGLAEQFF	TGCAGTGCTAGTACCGGACTAGCGGAGCAGTTCTTC
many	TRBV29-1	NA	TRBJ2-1	CSVDGALEQFF	TGCAGCGTTGACGGGGCACTGGAGCAGTTCTTC
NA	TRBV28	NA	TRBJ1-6	CASGTADNSPLHF	TGTGCCAGCGGTACGGCAGATAATTCACCCCTCCACTTT
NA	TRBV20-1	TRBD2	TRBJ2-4	CSASPLAGNIQYF	TGCAGTGCTAGTCCCCTAGCGGGAAACATTCAGTACTTC
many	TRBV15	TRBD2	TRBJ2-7	CATRTSGNYEQYF	TGTGCCACCCGGACTAGCGGGAATTACGAGCAGTACTTC
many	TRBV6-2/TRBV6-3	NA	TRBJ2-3	CASSPRQDFGERYTQYF	TGTGCCAGCAGCCCACGGCAGGACTTCGGGGAACGCTATACGCAGTATTTT
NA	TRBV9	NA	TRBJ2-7	CASSVGFRRSPPYEQYF	TGTGCCAGCAGCGTAGGATTCAGGAGAAGCCCACCCTACGAGCAGTACTTC
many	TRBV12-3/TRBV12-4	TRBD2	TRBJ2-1	CASSAGTSFFDEQFF	TGTGCCAGCAGTGCCGGGACTAGCTTTTTCGATGAGCAGTTCTTC
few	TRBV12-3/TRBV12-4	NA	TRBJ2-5	CASSLTPGLGQETQYF	TGTGCCAGCAGTTTAACCCCGGGGCTGGGGCAAGAGACCCAGTACTTC
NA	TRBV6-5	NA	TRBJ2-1	CASSYSLGEYNEQFF	TGTGCCAGCAGTTACTCCCTGGGGGAGTACAATGAGCAGTTCTTC
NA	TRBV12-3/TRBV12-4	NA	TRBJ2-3	CASRPNVAGGSGDTQCF	NA
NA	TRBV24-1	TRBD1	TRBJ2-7	CATSDQGQGDEQYF	TGTGCCACCAGTGACCAAGGACAGGGGGACGAGCAGTACTTC
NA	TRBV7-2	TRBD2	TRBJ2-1	CASSFGAGPLNEQFF	TGTGCCAGCAGCTTCGGAGCGGGGCCCCTGAATGAGCAGTTCTTC
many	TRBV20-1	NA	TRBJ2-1	CSAAGTWGNEQFF	TGCAGTGCCGCCGGGACTTGGGGGAATGAGCAGTTCTTC
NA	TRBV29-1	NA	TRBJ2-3	CSVERTGVPYF	TGCAGCGTTGAAAGGACCGGAGTCCCTTATTTT
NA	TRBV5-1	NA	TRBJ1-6	CASSLEAVNSPLHF	TGCGCCAGCAGCTTGGAGGCGGTGAATTCACCCCTCCACTTT
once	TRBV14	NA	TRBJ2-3	CASSQESSGTDTQYF	TGTGCCAGCAGCCAAGAAAGTTCGGGCACAGATACGCAGTATTTT
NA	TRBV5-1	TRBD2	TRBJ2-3	CASSLEVGRAFLDTQYF	TGCGCCAGCAGCTTGGAGGTCGGGAGGGCCTTTTTAGATACGCAGTATTTT
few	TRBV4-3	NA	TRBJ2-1	CASSPTQLFSYNEQFF	TGCGCCAGCAGCCCGACTCAACTCTTCTCCTACAATGAGCAGTTCTTC
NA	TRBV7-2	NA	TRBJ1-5	CASSLVGSRNQPQHF	TGTGCCAGCAGCTTAGTGGGGAGTCGAAATCAGCCCCAGCATTTT
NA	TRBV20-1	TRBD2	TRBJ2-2	CSVGVAGGQGTGELFF	TGCAGTGTGGGGGTAGCGGGAGGGCAGGGCACCGGGGAGCTGTTTTTT